This record looks at one TCR beta chain sequence and its context. Unique molecular identifiers tagged the TCRbeta library. In TCRdb, the PCR reads were re-called with MiXCR into one record per CDR3 protein. This table has roughly 500,000 distinct CDR3 sequences, about 16% appearing once. The entry originates in a study of T-cell reconstitution after alpha-beta-depleted transplantation in children. Germline assignment: CDR1 ENHRY and CDR2 SYGVKD. The CDR3 contains 17 residues. The V end was cut by 8 bases, the J end by 5 bases, with 27 bases between. The chain is built from TRBV10-3 and TRBJ2-5, with a tentative D call TRBD1 (6 bases). The receptor's source is a human donor who donated a stem cell graft to a child with acute lymphoblastic leukemia. Here the sequenced sample was PBMCs from the stem cell graft donor, taken from the stem cell graft. CDR3 sequence: CAIGEGVALGHGETQYF. CDR3 nucleotide sequence: TGTGCCATCGGAGAGGGGGTGGCACTCGGGCATGGGGAGACCCAGTACTTC.